A selection of T cell receptor beta chains follows, all from one sample in a study of blood T cells in healthy people across ages. TCRdb re-called the 5' RACE reads through MiXCR, storing one row per CDR3 protein. The repertoire has approximately 800,000 distinct CDR3 sequences, roughly 56% of them found once; the top ten carry roughly 25%. Sequencing used blood. The receptors were sampled from a man between 35 and 55 years old in good health. Both conserved end residues are part of each CDR3. Fields, in order: clone size, V gene, D gene, J gene, CDR3 DNA, CDR3 protein. A D gene is named only where the DNA matches it firmly. Rows may omit the clone size; those that give it use once, few, many or a size class.

clone_size: .
v_call: TRBV27
d_call: .
j_call: TRBJ2-3
cdr3_nt: TGTGCCAGCAGTTGGGGCCGCGATACGCAGTATTTT
cdr3_aa: CASSWGRDTQYF

clone_size: .
v_call: TRBV5-1
d_call: TRBD2
j_call: TRBJ2-7
cdr3_nt: TGCGCCAGCAGGGAGGGACTAGCGGGATACGAGCAGTACTTC
cdr3_aa: CASREGLAGYEQYF

clone_size: .
v_call: TRBV20-1
d_call: .
j_call: TRBJ2-7
cdr3_nt: TGCAGTGCTAGGGTGGCTGAGGGCCAGTACTTC
cdr3_aa: CSARVAEGQYF

clone_size: .
v_call: TRBV29-1
d_call: TRBD1
j_call: TRBJ1-2
cdr3_nt: TGCAGCGTTGAGGGGGTTCAGGGGGCCGGTTTCTATGGCTACACCTTC
cdr3_aa: CSVEGVQGAGFYGYTF

clone_size: .
v_call: TRBV7-8
d_call: TRBD2
j_call: TRBJ2-1
cdr3_nt: TGTGCCAGCAGGGGACTAGCGTACTACAATGAGCAGTTCTTC
cdr3_aa: CASRGLAYYNEQFF

clone_size: many
v_call: TRBV7-2
d_call: TRBD2
j_call: TRBJ2-3
cdr3_nt: TGTGCCAGCAGGGGGACTAGCGGGAGGGTTGATACGCAGTATTTT
cdr3_aa: CASRGTSGRVDTQYF

clone_size: few
v_call: TRBV7-9
d_call: .
j_call: TRBJ2-5
cdr3_nt: TGTGCCAGCAGCGGTCAGGAGACTAAAGAGACCCAGTACTTC
cdr3_aa: CASSGQETKETQYF

clone_size: few
v_call: TRBV9
d_call: .
j_call: TRBJ1-5
cdr3_nt: TGTGCCAGCAGCGTAGAGGGGGGCTATCAGCCCCAGCATTTT
cdr3_aa: CASSVEGGYQPQHF

clone_size: .
v_call: TRBV2
d_call: TRBD2
j_call: TRBJ2-5
cdr3_nt: TGTGCCTGCAGTGAAGCGCCTATCACGCTAAACCGGACTAGCGGGGGGATAGAGACCCAGTACTTC
cdr3_aa: CACSEAPITLNRTSGGIETQYF

clone_size: .
v_call: TRBV25-1
d_call: TRBD1
j_call: TRBJ2-5
cdr3_nt: TGTGCCAGCAGCGGACAGGGAGTCGAGAAGACCCAGTACTTC
cdr3_aa: CASSGQGVEKTQYF

clone_size: .
v_call: TRBV7-3
d_call: .
j_call: TRBJ2-1
cdr3_nt: TGTGCCAGCAGCCGAGCCGGGACTGAAAAAGAGCAGTTCTTC
cdr3_aa: CASSRAGTEKEQFF

clone_size: few
v_call: TRBV12-3/TRBV12-4
d_call: TRBD1
j_call: TRBJ1-2
cdr3_nt: TGTGCCAGCAATCCGGGACAGGATTTTTATGGCTACACCTTC
cdr3_aa: CASNPGQDFYGYTF

clone_size: .
v_call: TRBV6-2/TRBV6-3
d_call: TRBD2
j_call: TRBJ2-1
cdr3_nt: TGTGCCAGCAGCTATGCGGGAAGCGGGAGAGGCAATGAGCAGTTCTTC
cdr3_aa: CASSYAGSGRGNEQFF

clone_size: few
v_call: TRBV6-5
d_call: .
j_call: TRBJ2-1
cdr3_nt: TGTGCCAGGCGTGGGGTGGTCGGCTCCTACAATGAGCAGTTCTTC
cdr3_aa: CARRGVVGSYNEQFF

clone_size: .
v_call: TRBV6-5
d_call: .
j_call: TRBJ1-2
cdr3_nt: TGTGCCATCCGGGAAGGGCTTGGCTACACCTTC
cdr3_aa: CAIREGLGYTF

clone_size: once
v_call: TRBV24-1
d_call: TRBD1
j_call: TRBJ2-7
cdr3_nt: TGTGCCACCAGTGACTCGGACAGGGGGCTGAAGCAGTACTTC
cdr3_aa: CATSDSDRGLKQYF

clone_size: .
v_call: TRBV20-1
d_call: TRBD1
j_call: TRBJ1-2
cdr3_nt: TGCAGTGCTTTACAGGGGTACTCCTATGGCTACACCTTC
cdr3_aa: CSALQGYSYGYTF

clone_size: .
v_call: TRBV20-1
d_call: .
j_call: TRBJ2-5
cdr3_nt: TGCAGTGCTAGAGGCCACCAAGAGACCCAGTACTTC
cdr3_aa: CSARGHQETQYF

clone_size: few
v_call: TRBV2
d_call: TRBD1
j_call: TRBJ1-5
cdr3_nt: TGTGCCAGCAGTGCCGGACAGGGGAATCAGCCCCAGCATTTT
cdr3_aa: CASSAGQGNQPQHF

clone_size: few
v_call: TRBV3-1
d_call: TRBD1
j_call: TRBJ2-7
cdr3_nt: TGTGCCAGCAGCCAAGATCCCCCAGGGGGCTGGGGTGGCGAGCAGTACTTC
cdr3_aa: CASSQDPPGGWGGEQYF

clone_size: .
v_call: TRBV6-1
d_call: .
j_call: TRBJ1-1
cdr3_nt: TGTGCCAGCAGTGGATCCGCCGACTTGAACACTGAAGCTTTCTTT
cdr3_aa: CASSGSADLNTEAFF

clone_size: .
v_call: TRBV15
d_call: .
j_call: TRBJ2-7
cdr3_nt: TGTGCCACCAGCAGAGATCGACGTGGGCGGGATGCCTACGAGCAGTACTTC
cdr3_aa: CATSRDRRGRDAYEQYF

clone_size: .
v_call: TRBV20-1
d_call: .
j_call: TRBJ2-7
cdr3_nt: TGCAGTACGAAAGCCGGGACTCGGGGCGAGCAGTACTTC
cdr3_aa: CSTKAGTRGEQYF

clone_size: .
v_call: TRBV7-9
d_call: TRBD1
j_call: TRBJ1-2
cdr3_nt: TGTGCCAGCTTGGGACAGGGGATAGATGGCTACACCTTC
cdr3_aa: CASLGQGIDGYTF

clone_size: .
v_call: TRBV5-1
d_call: .
j_call: TRBJ2-7
cdr3_nt: TGCGCCAGCAGCTTGGGCACCGATAAGGACGAGCAGTACTTC
cdr3_aa: CASSLGTDKDEQYF

clone_size: .
v_call: TRBV7-2
d_call: .
j_call: TRBJ2-1
cdr3_nt: TGTGCCAGCAGCGCTAGCAGATCCTACAATGAGCAGTTCTTC
cdr3_aa: CASSASRSYNEQFF

clone_size: .
v_call: TRBV7-3
d_call: .
j_call: TRBJ2-5
cdr3_nt: TGTGCCAGCAGCTTAAATTCCCAAGCTAACCAAGAGACCCAGTACTTC
cdr3_aa: CASSLNSQANQETQYF

clone_size: .
v_call: TRBV11-1
d_call: .
j_call: TRBJ2-6
cdr3_nt: TGTGCCAGCAGCTTATTACAGGGACTTCAGGGTTCAAGCTCTGGGGCCAACGTCCTGACTTTC
cdr3_aa: CASSLLQGLQGSSSGANVLTF

clone_size: once
v_call: TRBV28
d_call: TRBD1
j_call: TRBJ2-6
cdr3_nt: TGTGCCAGCAGAAACAGGGGCGCAAATTTTCCAGGGGCCAACGTCCTGACTTTC
cdr3_aa: CASRNRGANFPGANVLTF

clone_size: .
v_call: TRBV7-3
d_call: TRBD1
j_call: TRBJ2-1
cdr3_nt: TGTGCCAGCAGCTTGACGACAGGGGGCGCCTACAATGAGCAGTTCTTC
cdr3_aa: CASSLTTGGAYNEQFF

clone_size: .
v_call: TRBV6-6
d_call: .
j_call: TRBJ2-5
cdr3_nt: TGTGCCAGCAGTTACGGGGCAGGTCAAGAGACCCAGTACTTC
cdr3_aa: CASSYGAGQETQYF

clone_size: .
v_call: TRBV29-1
d_call: .
j_call: TRBJ2-5
cdr3_nt: TGCAGCGTTGAAGGCTTCGGGGGTACACAAGAGACCCAGTACTTC
cdr3_aa: CSVEGFGGTQETQYF

clone_size: few
v_call: TRBV28
d_call: TRBD1
j_call: TRBJ2-4
cdr3_nt: TGTGCCAGCAGTCCCGGGACAGGTCGTTTTGGTATTCAGTACTTC
cdr3_aa: CASSPGTGRFGIQYF

clone_size: .
v_call: TRBV11-1
d_call: .
j_call: TRBJ2-1
cdr3_nt: TGTGCCAGCAGCCAGCGACAGAATAATGGGCAGTTCTTC
cdr3_aa: CASSQRQNNGQFF

clone_size: .
v_call: TRBV2
d_call: .
j_call: TRBJ1-6
cdr3_nt: TGTGCTAGCAGTGAAAGTGAATTGAGTAATTCACCCCTCCACTTT
cdr3_aa: CASSESELSNSPLHF

clone_size: .
v_call: TRBV28
d_call: .
j_call: TRBJ2-1
cdr3_nt: TGTGCCAGCAGTTTTTTCGGGAGTAAAAATGAGCAGTTCTTC
cdr3_aa: CASSFFGSKNEQFF

clone_size: .
v_call: TRBV12-5
d_call: .
j_call: TRBJ1-2
cdr3_nt: TGTGCTAGTGGTTTGGTGGTCGACAAGGACAACTATGGCTACACCTTC
cdr3_aa: CASGLVVDKDNYGYTF

clone_size: .
v_call: TRBV12-3/TRBV12-4
d_call: TRBD1
j_call: TRBJ1-6
cdr3_nt: TGTGCCAGCAGAATGGGACAGGCCCTCTATAATTCACCCCCCCACTTT
cdr3_aa: CASRMGQALYNSPPHF

clone_size: .
v_call: TRBV7-9
d_call: TRBD1
j_call: TRBJ1-5
cdr3_nt: TGTGCCAGCAGCGGAGGACAGGGGCTCTCGGGTCCAAATCAGCCCCAGCATTTT
cdr3_aa: CASSGGQGLSGPNQPQHF

clone_size: .
v_call: TRBV5-6
d_call: .
j_call: TRBJ1-5
cdr3_nt: TGTGCCAGCAGCTTGCTGGGTGGACCTAGCAATCAGCCCCAGCATTTT
cdr3_aa: CASSLLGGPSNQPQHF

clone_size: few
v_call: TRBV7-3
d_call: TRBD1
j_call: TRBJ1-6
cdr3_nt: TGTGCCAGCAGCCAGGGACAGAATTCACCCCTCCACTTT
cdr3_aa: CASSQGQNSPLHF

clone_size: .
v_call: TRBV7-3
d_call: TRBD2
j_call: TRBJ2-1
cdr3_nt: TGTGCCAGCAGCTTAAGGGCACCTAGCGGGGGATACAATGAGCAGTTCTTC
cdr3_aa: CASSLRAPSGGYNEQFF

clone_size: many
v_call: TRBV5-1
d_call: .
j_call: TRBJ2-5
cdr3_nt: TGCGCCAGCAGCTTGGTCGGCCCCCAAGAGACCCAGTACTTC
cdr3_aa: CASSLVGPQETQYF

clone_size: .
v_call: TRBV9
d_call: .
j_call: TRBJ2-3
cdr3_nt: TGTGCCAGCAGCCTCACAACTAGCACAGATACGCAGTATTTT
cdr3_aa: CASSLTTSTDTQYF

clone_size: .
v_call: TRBV6-1
d_call: .
j_call: TRBJ1-2
cdr3_nt: TGTGCCAGCGAGGACCGGGGGGGGGGTACCTATGGCTACACCTTC
cdr3_aa: CASEDRGGGTYGYTF

clone_size: .
v_call: TRBV12-3/TRBV12-4
d_call: .
j_call: TRBJ2-5
cdr3_nt: TGTGCCAGCCAGAACCGGGACAACATGTACCAAGAGACCCAGTACTTC
cdr3_aa: CASQNRDNMYQETQYF

clone_size: few
v_call: TRBV12-3/TRBV12-4
d_call: TRBD1
j_call: TRBJ2-3
cdr3_nt: TGTGCCACTGGGACAGCCACAGATACGCAGTATTTT
cdr3_aa: CATGTATDTQYF

clone_size: few
v_call: TRBV12-3/TRBV12-4
d_call: TRBD1
j_call: TRBJ2-7
cdr3_nt: TGTGCCAGCAGCACCCGACAGGGAGAAGCGTACTTC
cdr3_aa: CASSTRQGEAYF